The 27 T cell receptor beta chains below were found in one sample sequenced in a study of T cell repertoires in cytomegalovirus infection. Using its own MiXCR run on the reads, TCRdb lists one record per CDR3 protein. The table has about 890,000 distinct CDR3 sequences, about a third seen once. These TCRs' antigens remain unknown. This sample comprised cultured CD8+ T cells from PBMCs, obtained from culture after CMV antigen stimulation. The source of these receptors is a human donor in good health (CMV status not recorded). Some clones in this sample may be carry-over from other donors' samples.

A few counts support this clonotype. The genes are TRBV6-1 and TRBJ1-1; D unresolved. The length of the CDR3 is 15 residues. CDR1 is MNHNS, CDR2 SASEGT, per germline. With 5 bases removed from V and 2 bases from J, the gap between germline ends came to 15 bases. CDR3 region: CASSRRERRNTEAFF. The CDR3 bases are TGTGCCAGCAGTCGCCGGGAAAGGCGAAACACTGAAGCTTTCTTT.

The chain recombines TRBV12-5 with TRBJ2-7, with TRBD2 matching 8 bases. V trimming: 8 bases; J trimming: 4 bases; junction bases outside the gene matches: 7. The CDR3 length is 13 residues. The germline gives CDR1 LGHNT, CDR2 FRNRAP. The CDR3 DNA reads as TGTGCTAGTACCTCCGGCGGGGGGTACGAGCAGTACTTC. Translation gives CASTSGGGYEQYF.

This clonotype showed up many times. The CDR3 is CASSYRELLYQETQYF. The CDR3 DNA follows: TGTGCCAGCAGTTACCGAGAGCTTTTGTACCAAGAGACCCAGTACTTC. This chain links TRBV6-2 or TRBV6-3 with TRBJ2-5, with D unclear. The CDR3 totals 16 residues. Between the trimmed V and J ends, which lost 2 bases and 0 bases, there was a span of 13 bases. Germline values: CDR1 MNHEY, CDR2 SVGEGT.

Turning to this clonotype: This may be a read error, as it is one base from a much larger clone. The chain has TRBV7-2 and TRBJ2-5; no clear D. Germline V gives CDR1 SGHTA, CDR2 FQGNSA. V lost 2 bases and J lost 5, with 12 bases in between. The CDR3 spans 14 residues. CDR3 DNA sequence: TGTGCCAGCAGCTTAAATGGGCACCGGGAGACCCAGTACTTC. Its translation is CASSLNGHRETQYF.

The V and J genes are TRBV6-1 and TRBJ2-7; 10 bases align to TRBD1. The length of the CDR3 is 15 residues. CDR1 MNHNS and CDR2 SASEGT come from the germline V gene. Trimming cost V 6 bases and J 4 bases; bases outside gene matches: 9. The DNA of the CDR3 is TGTGCCAGCAGCGACGACAGGGGGCCACCTTACGAGCAGTACTTC. Translated: CASSDDRGPPYEQYF.

The table lists this clonotype with a few counts. This chain joins TRBV6-1 and TRBJ1-1, with D uncertain. CDR3 size: 12 residues. Germline V gene data show CDR1 as MNHNS and CDR2 as SASEGT. Trimming stripped 8 bases from V and 1 base from J, with 8 bases between. CDR3 protein: CASDEGNTEAFF. As DNA, the CDR3 is TGTGCCAGCGACGAGGGGAACACTGAAGCTTTCTTT.

The rearrangement uses TRBV28 and TRBJ2-7, with D uncertain. Germline values: CDR1 MDHEN, CDR2 SYDVKM. The V end lost 10 bases, the J end lost 3 bases, and 16 bases lay between the germline ends. The length of the CDR3 is 13 residues. CDR3 sequence (DNA): TGTGCCACAGAGACAAAGGACCTCTACGAGCAGTACGTC. This gives the protein CATETKDLYEQYV.

This clonotype has just a few counts. The rearrangement uses TRBV4-2 and TRBJ2-1; perhaps TRBD2 as D (6 bases). CDR1 and CDR2 from the germline V gene are LGHNA and YNFKEQ. There are 16 residues in the CDR3. Between the trimmed V and J ends, which lost 1 base and 5 bases, there was a span of 15 bases. CDR3 in DNA: TGTGCCAGCAGCCAAGTTGTTTCGGGAGCCGACAATGAGCAGTTCTTC. Encoded protein: CASSQVVSGADNEQFF.

The rearrangement uses TRBV24-1 and TRBJ2-2; D unclear. Trimming cost V 5 bases and J 6 bases, with 12 bases left between them. CDR3 length: 14 amino acids. Germline lookup yields CDR1 KGHDR and CDR2 SFDVKD. CDR3: CATSGPDVAGELFF. The CDR3 DNA sequence: TGTGCCACCAGTGGCCCCGATGTCGCCGGGGAGCTGTTTTTT.

This clonotype was counted only a few times. The chain employs TRBV7-9 and TRBJ2-7; D might be TRBD1 (5 bases). The CDR3 contains 16 residues. Germline V CDR1 and CDR2: SEHNR, FQNEAQ (reference sequence). With 5 bases removed from V and 3 bases from J, the gap between germline ends came to 20 bases. The CDR3 bases are TGTGCCAGCAGCGTTGACGGTGCAGGGCAGGGCTACGAGCAGTACTTC. Protein sequence: CASSVDGAGQGYEQYF.

The chain joins TRBV7-6 to TRBJ2-3; D gene uncertain. Germline V CDR1 and CDR2: SGHVS, FNYEAQ. This CDR3 comprises 17 residues. Trimming took off 1 base at V and 4 bases at J, with 18 bases between the two ends. The CDR3 is CASSLGYSRPLPDTQYF. The CDR3 DNA follows: TGTGCCAGCAGCTTAGGATACAGCCGCCCCCTCCCAGATACGCAGTATTTT.

This clonotype was recorded many times. The CDR3 DNA is TGTGCCAGCAGCTGGCGGGCAGAGGGGGCCGTTTCCGGGGAGCTGTTTTTT. Encoded protein: CASSWRAEGAVSGELFF. The chain carries TRBV7-6 and TRBJ2-2; 7 bases are a match to TRBD1. CDR1 SGHVS and CDR2 FNYEAQ come from the germline V gene. The CDR3 runs to 17 residues. Losses at the gene ends were 4 bases for V and 6 bases for J; bases not matched to a gene: 14. The variable domain in full, with the rest retrieved from reference TRBV7-6 and TRBJ2-2, is GAGVSQSPRYKVTKRGQDVALRCDPISGHVSLYWYRQALGQGPEFLTYFNYEAQQDKSGLPNDRFSAERPEGSISTLTIQRTEQRDSAMYRCASSWRAEGAVSGELFFGEGSRLTVL.

The rearrangement links TRBV11-2 to TRBJ2-1; TRBD1 agrees at 7 bases. With V trimmed by 3 bases and J by 2 bases, 4 bases remained unmatched. From germline, CDR1 is SGHAT and CDR2 FQNNGV. The CDR3 spans 15 residues. Here the CDR3 reads CASSFKGTAYNEQFF. CDR3 bases: TGTGCCAGCAGCTTCAAGGGGACAGCCTACAATGAGCAGTTCTTC.

The chain uses TRBV5-1 and TRBJ1-2; D perhaps matches TRBD1 (6 bases). The CDR3 contains 13 residues. V lost 0 bases and J 8 bases, leaving 11 bases between the germline ends. CDR1 is SGHRS, CDR2 YFSETQ, per germline. The CDR3 reads CASSLGQGQGYTF. The CDR3, as DNA: TGCGCCAGCAGCTTGGGCCAGGGGCAGGGCTACACCTTC.

This clonotype occurred many times. The chain links TRBV28 to TRBJ2-5, with 14 bases fitting TRBD2. The end of the DNA aligns better with TRBJ2-3, so the J call may be wrong. In germline, CDR1 is MDHEN, CDR2 SYDVKM. This CDR3 has 15 amino acids. CDR3 region: CASSLGLAGGETQYF. CDR3 nucleotide sequence: TGTGCCAGCAGTTTAGGACTAGCGGGGGGAGAGACGCAGTATTTT.

The J gene is TRBJ2-2, the V gene TRBV2; no definite D call. The CDR3 runs to 13 residues. Germline lookup yields CDR1 SNHLY and CDR2 FYNNEI. Deletions cut 9 bases from V and 3 bases from J, with 11 bases between. In DNA form, the CDR3 reads TGTGCCAGGGCAACTGAGGACACCGGGGAGCTGTTTTTT. It codes for CARATEDTGELFF.

This clonotype was seen ten or more times. The CDR3 sequence is CASSPQGWEGNTEAFF. The CDR3 nucleotides read TGTGCCAGCAGCCCCCAAGGTTGGGAGGGGAACACTGAAGCTTTCTTT. The chain carries TRBV27 and TRBJ1-1; D not resolved. The germline gives CDR1 MNHEY, CDR2 SMNVEV (reference sequence). The length of the CDR3 is 16 residues. The germline V and J ends were trimmed by 6 bases and 1 base, with 18 bases remaining between them.

This chain joins TRBV10-3 and TRBJ2-5; 7 bases align to TRBD1. Germline V CDR1 and CDR2: ENHRY, SYGVKD. V gave up 2 bases and J gave up 1 base; unmatched junction bases: 4. The CDR3 covers 15 residues. The CDR3 coding sequence is TGTGCCATCAGTGAGGCCGACAGGGCCCAAGAGACCCAGTACTTC. Translated: CAISEADRAQETQYF.

Of note for this clonotype: A much larger clone differs from this one at a single base, so this may be a read error. CDR3 region: CANSVTGGLPYSGNTIYF. DNA for the CDR3: TGTGCCAACAGCGTCACAGGGGGGCTTCCCTACTCTGGAAACACCATATATTTT. The rearrangement uses TRBV7-2 and TRBJ1-3; 8 bases align to TRBD1. The germline V gene encodes CDR1 SGHTA and CDR2 FQGNSA. The CDR3 is made up of 18 amino acids.

This clonotype was seen a handful of times. The V gene is TRBV5-4, the J gene TRBJ2-3; weak D call: TRBD2 (5 bases). This CDR3 is built from 16 residues. Trimming took off 4 bases at V and 3 bases at J, with 18 bases between the two ends. From germline, CDR1 is SGHNT and CDR2 YYREEE (reference sequence). The chain's CDR3 is CASSPHREGKTDTQYF. The CDR3 DNA follows: TGTGCCAGCAGCCCTCACCGGGAAGGGAAAACAGATACGCAGTATTTT.

This clonotype came up a few times. The chain uses TRBV10-3 and TRBJ1-1, with 9 bases lining up with TRBD1. Germline V gives CDR1 ENHRY, CDR2 SYGVKD. CDR3 length equals 15 residues. V gave up 8 bases and J gave up 4 bases; unmatched junction bases: 11. DNA for the CDR3: TGTGCCATCCTAGGACAGGGGTCCTTGGGCACTGAAGCTTTCTTT. Protein sequence: CAILGQGSLGTEAFF.

In its sample, this clonotype was seen a few times. The gene calls are TRBV2 and TRBJ1-2; D is unclear. CDR3 length: 11 amino acids. Trimming removed 0 bases at V and 10 bases at J, with 6 bases between. Germline-derived CDR1 and CDR2 are SNHLY and FYNNEI. DNA for the CDR3: TGTGCCAGCAGTGAAGCGCCCCTCTACACCTTC. It is translated as CASSEAPLYTF.

The genes are TRBV7-9 and TRBJ2-7; a possible D gene is TRBD1 (6 bases). V lost 5 bases, J lost 5 bases, and 16 bases lay in between. There are 14 residues in the CDR3. The V gene's germline CDR1 is SEHNR and CDR2 FQNEAQ (reference sequence). CDR3 protein: CASSHFTGSDEQYF. CDR3 nucleotide sequence: TGTGCCAGCAGCCACTTCACAGGGTCGGACGAGCAGTACTTC.

The chain is built from TRBV7-9 and TRBJ2-7, with 9 positions matching TRBD2. Germline lookup yields CDR1 SEHNR and CDR2 FQNEAQ (reference sequence). The V and J ends lost 1 base and 4 bases, in that order; junction bases with no gene match: 8. The CDR3 totals 16 residues. Here the CDR3 reads CASSLDPGLARYEQYF. CDR3 DNA sequence: TGTGCCAGCAGCTTAGACCCGGGACTAGCCCGATACGAGCAGTACTTC. The variable domain in full, completed from reference TRBV7-9 and TRBJ2-7, reads DTGVSQNPRHKITKRGQNVTFRCDPISEHNRLYWYRQTLGQGPEFLTYFQNEAQLEKSRLLSDRFSAERPKGSFSTLEIQRTEQGDSAMYLCASSLDPGLARYEQYFGPGTRLTVT.

This clonotype was seen more than once but under ten times. This chain uses TRBV19 with TRBJ1-5, with a possible D match to TRBD1 (5 bases). The V and J ends lost 5 bases and 4 bases respectively, with 12 bases between them. The CDR3 totals 14 residues. CDR1 and CDR2 from the germline V gene are LNHDA and SQIVND (reference sequence). The CDR3 nucleotides read TGTGCCAGTAGTGATGACAGACTTAATCAGCCCCAGCATTTT. It is translated as CASSDDRLNQPQHF.

This clonotype appeared once. The chain combines TRBV20-1 with TRBJ2-7, with D perhaps TRBD1 or TRBD2 (6 bases each). This CDR3 is 16 amino acids long. CDR1 and CDR2 from the germline V gene are DFQATT and SNEGSKA (reference sequence). The germline V and J ends were trimmed by 0 bases and 1 base, with 16 bases remaining between them. The CDR3 nucleotides read TGCAGTGCTAGAGATTATGAGAGGGGGGTTTCCTACGAGCAGTACGTC. It yields the protein CSARDYERGVSYEQYV.

This clonotype has only one observation. Possible read error: a much larger clone is one base away. This chain links TRBV7-2 with TRBJ2-1, with 9 nucleotides matching TRBD1. Per germline, CDR1 SGHTA and CDR2 FQGNSA. CDR3 length: 16 residues. CDR3 DNA sequence: TGTGTCAGCAGCCACAGGACAGGGGAATCCTACAATGAGCAGTTCTTC. This sequence encodes CVSSHRTGESYNEQFF. The complete variable domain, with remaining parts taken from reference TRBV7-2 and TRBJ2-1, reads GAGVSQSPSNKVTEKGKDVELRCDPISGHTALYWYRQSLGQGLEFLIYFQGNSAPDKSGLPSDRFSAERTGGSVSTLTIQRTQQEDSAVYLCVSSHRTGESYNEQFFGPGTRLTVL.